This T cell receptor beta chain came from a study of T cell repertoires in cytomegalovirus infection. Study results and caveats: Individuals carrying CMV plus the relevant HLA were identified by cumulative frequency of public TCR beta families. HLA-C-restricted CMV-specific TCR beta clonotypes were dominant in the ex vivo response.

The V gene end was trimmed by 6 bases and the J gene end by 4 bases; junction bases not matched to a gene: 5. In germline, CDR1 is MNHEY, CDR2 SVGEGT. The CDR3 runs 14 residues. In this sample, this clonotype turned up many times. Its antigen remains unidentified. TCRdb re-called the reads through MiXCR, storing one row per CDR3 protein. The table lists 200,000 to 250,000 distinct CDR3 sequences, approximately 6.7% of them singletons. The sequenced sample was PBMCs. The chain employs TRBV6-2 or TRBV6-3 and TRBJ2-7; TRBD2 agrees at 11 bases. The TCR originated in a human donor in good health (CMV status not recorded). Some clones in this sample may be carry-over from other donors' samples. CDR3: CASSSLAGEYEQYF. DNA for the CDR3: TGTGCCAGCAGCTCACTAGCGGGGGAATACGAGCAGTACTTC.